This entry concerns a single T cell receptor (beta chain). Its antigen is still unknown. The data are from a study of shared clonotypes between healthy human individuals. The study's findings and limits: The naive CD4 repertoires of several donors were compared, and around 5% of clonotypes were shared. Rarefaction revealed incomplete sorted-subset sequencing despite large depth.

Splitting of each subset's genomic DNA was done evenly across several immunoSEQ plates. Clones were sequenced by immunoSEQ multiplex PCR, and TCRdb holds only the in-frame ones, with some missing. The sample carries roughly 400,000 clones, 96% recorded once. Trimming stripped 4 bases from V and 5 bases from J, with 14 bases between. The germline gives CDR1 SEHNR, CDR2 FQNEAQ (reference sequence). The CDR3 runs to 14 residues. This sequence joins TRBV7-9 and TRBJ2-5, with D maybe TRBD2 (6 bases). This clonotype originated in a man aged 25 to 40 in good health. Specimen: memory CD8+ T cells sorted from blood. Described subset: CD45RO+ cells pooled with CCR7-negative TemRA cells. The CDR3 region is CASSSFRERETQYF. CDR3 DNA: TGTGCCAGCAGCTCCTTTCGGGAGAGGGAGACCCAGTACTTC.